What follows are 8 T cell receptor beta chains derived from one specimen sequenced in a study of cytomegalovirus exposure and HLA in healthy donors. Primers included in the PCR were 60 Vbeta and 13 Jbeta primers. Data came from immunoSEQ multiplex PCR; TCRdb stores just in-frame clones and leaves some out. This sample's clone table lists more than 40,000 clones. Sequenced: PBMCs. The receptor set was obtained from a man in his forties or fifties in good health and CMV-seropositive.

The chain recombines TRBV7-9 with TRBJ2-1, with 10 bases lining up with TRBD2. Per the germline V gene, CDR1 is SEHNR and CDR2 is FQNEAQ (reference sequence). The V gene end was trimmed by 4 bases and the J gene end by 8 bases; junction bases not matched to a gene: 14. CDR3 length: 17 residues. CDR3 nucleotides: TGTGCCAGCAGCTCAACCTTTACTAGCGGGATGATCGATGAGCAGTTCTTC. This codes for CASSSTFTSGMIDEQFF. Full variable domain (rest looked up from reference TRBV7-9 and TRBJ2-1): DTGVSQNPRHKITKRGQNVTFRCDPISEHNRLYWYRQTLGQGPEFLTYFQNEAQLEKSRLLSDRFSAERPKGSFSTLEIQRTEQGDSAMYLCASSSTFTSGMIDEQFFGPGTRLTVL.

DNA of the CDR3: TGTGCCAGCTCACCACCGGGAATAGCGGGGGAGAATGAGCAGTTCTTC. Translated: CASSPPGIAGENEQFF. V and J are TRBV18 and TRBJ2-1, with 9 nucleotides matching TRBD2. CDR1 is KGHSH, CDR2 LQKENI, per germline. The CDR3 sequence is 16 residues long. V lost 0 bases and J lost 7; bases outside the gene matches: 7. Combining the CDR3 with reference TRBV18 and TRBJ2-1 gives the whole variable domain NAGVMQNPRHLVRRRGQEARLRCSPMKGHSHVYWYRQLPEEGLKFMVYLQKENIIDESGMPKERFSAEFPKEGPSILRIQQVVRGDSAAYFCASSPPGIAGENEQFFGPGTRLTVL.

The chain carries TRBV6-5 and TRBJ2-7; a weak D match, TRBD1 (5 bases). There are 15 residues in the CDR3. Per the germline V gene, CDR1 is MNHEY and CDR2 is SVGAGI. V was trimmed by 5 bases and J by 3 bases, leaving 17 bases between them. The CDR3 protein is CASSPVRESDYEQYF. The CDR3 nucleotides read TGTGCCAGCAGTCCCGTCAGGGAAAGTGACTACGAGCAGTACTTC.

With regard to this clone: The junction departs from the called germline gene at one end, perhaps through a read error. The V gene is TRBV14, the J gene TRBJ2-5, with 7 bases that match TRBD1. Per the germline V gene, CDR1 is SGHDN and CDR2 is FVKESK. This CDR3 has 15 residues. CDR3 nucleotide sequence: TGTGCCAGCAGCGAAGACAGGGATCACCAAGAGACCCAGTACTTC. It is translated as CASSEDRDHQETQYF. The full variable domain, completed using reference TRBV14 and TRBJ2-5, is EAGVTQFPSHSVIEKGQTVTLRCDPISGHDNLYWYRRVMGKEIKFLLHFVKESKQDESGMPNNRFLAERTGGTYSTLKVQPAELEDSGVYFCASSEDRDHQETQYFGPGTRLLVL.

This chain joins TRBV4-1 and TRBJ1-2; 8 bases line up with TRBD1. The trim removed 0 bases at V and 4 bases at J, leaving 16 bases unmatched. This CDR3 has 19 residues. Germline CDR1 and CDR2: MGHRA and YSYEKL. CDR3 in amino acids: CASSQETGQVSPPPYGYTF. The CDR3, as DNA: TGCGCCAGCAGCCAAGAGACGGGACAGGTTAGTCCACCCCCCTATGGCTACACCTTC.

This chain links TRBV7-9 with TRBJ2-1, with 9 bases matching TRBD2. The germline gives CDR1 SEHNR, CDR2 FQNEAQ (reference sequence). This CDR3 is built from 17 residues. V trimming: 1 base; J trimming: 8 bases; junction bases outside the gene matches: 12. The chain's CDR3 is CASSLGGGGAEGDEQFF. CDR3 in DNA: TGTGCCAGCAGCTTAGGTGGCGGGGGGGCCGAAGGGGATGAGCAGTTCTTC.

The genes are TRBV5-6 and TRBJ1-4; 11 bases fit TRBD1. Germline CDR1 and CDR2: SGHDT and YYEEEE. Unmatched junction bases numbered 6, after V lost 4 bases and J lost 7 bases. The CDR3 consists of 15 residues. The CDR3 sequence: CASSADRGPGEKLFF. DNA for the CDR3: TGTGCCAGCAGCGCGGACAGGGGGCCTGGTGAAAAACTGTTTTTT.

The V gene is TRBV7-3, the J gene TRBJ2-5; no clear D gene. There are 13 residues in the CDR3. Germline V gene sequence: CDR1 SGHTA, CDR2 FQGTGA. V lost 5 bases and J lost 6, with 13 bases in between. DNA for the CDR3: TGTGCCAGCAGCCCCACCGCGTCTCAGACCCAGTACTTC. Translated: CASSPTASQTQYF.